This TCR beta chain is drawn from a study of identical twins (dated by TCRdb to 2016 to 2017). Background for the entire study: To test whether fetal clonotypes persist, this study deep-sequenced TCR alpha and beta repertoires from monozygotic twins, from unrelated adults of various ages, and from cord blood. To rule out contamination, replicate twin experiments were performed at different times with different library preparation protocols. The research as a whole found: Conclusions relied on cross-sectional statistical analysis, since the same donors could not be followed over many years. Compared with coincidental sharing between unrelated individuals, out-of-frame TCR alpha sequences shared between twins had an excess of sequences with low generation probability. In monozygotic twins, out-of-frame TCR alpha sharing was systematically underestimated by recombination models, although the models agreed with sharing between unrelated individuals. Fewer insertions were carried by abundant cord blood beta clonotypes, a similar but weaker trend appeared in young adult naive repertoires, and no such trend appeared in memory repertoires. Excess twin sharing in beta out-of-frame sequences was weaker because fewer shared sequences lowered the signal-to-noise ratio. Invariant T cells such as MAIT and iNKT could partly confound zero-insertion analyses, although diverse VJ usage argued against such confounding for most clonotypes.

V trim: 5 bases; J trim: 3 bases; unmatched bases: 4. From the germline V gene, CDR1 is SGHVS and CDR2 is FNYEAQ. The CDR3 sequence holds 14 residues, the cysteine and phenylalanine included. The entry retains the CDR3 DNA only, 42 bases that are in frame from base 1. All donors were healthy Caucasians. Three pairs of female monozygotic twins, all aged about 18 to 29 years, were included in the twin cohort. CD4+ and CD8+ T cell populations were isolated with positive isolation kits from Invitrogen. In regard to this clonotype: What this receptor recognizes is not known. The record has no base qualities; no much larger clone is one base away.

Library preparation used 5' RACE. The sequencing machine was an Illumina HiSeq 2000. A universal primer binding site was added through template switching, and the final cDNA carried a unique molecular identifier so that TCR cDNA molecules could be counted accurately. Specific primers in the conserved constant-segment region were used to synthesize first-strand cDNA for TCR alpha and beta chains. To control for contamination, every cDNA library carried two barcodes: a SMART-Mk sample barcode plus Illumina barcodes. TruSeq adapter sequences along with Illumina sample barcodes were introduced in two successive PCR steps. Sequencing of the TCR alpha and beta cDNA libraries was done on the Illumina HiSeq platform using custom primers. The paper's data handling went like this. Raw reads were processed with MiGEC to extract unique molecular identifiers, and MiXCR was used to determine CDR3 positions. For each individual, recombination models were inferred using an EM algorithm with the repgenHMM and IGoR tools. The analysis of shared clonotypes was done with the tcR package in R, with sharing normalized by the product of cloneset sizes. To study raw recombination without the effects of thymic and clonal selection, out-of-frame nonproductive sequences were analyzed. TCRdb itself trimmed the public reads at Q25 with fastp, ran MiXCR and retained productive beta chains. When rows share a CDR3 protein, they turn into one entry using the most common DNA and genes. None of the V and J calls come from the authors' own analysis; TCRdb made them. The sample table shows some 440,000 distinct CDR3 sequences, and 20% to 25% are seen once. 2.9% of the sample is held by the ten biggest clonotypes.

This same sample was also part of a study on T cells expressing NK-cell markers. As the second publication notes: Eight or nine donors provided sorted CD3+CD56+NKG2C+, CD3+CD56+NKG2C- and CD3+CD56-NKG2C+ T-cell subsets, whose TCR beta-chain repertoires were profiled. Among the eight sequenced donors, seven were HCMV-seropositive and one was HCMV-seronegative. In several experiments an anti-gammadeltaTCR antibody was added to restrict sorting to alphabetaTCR-expressing T cells. In a handful of donors, the dominant CD3+CD56+NKG2C+ clonotypes were among the top 10 CD8+ clonotypes and accounted for about 1.0-7.5% of CD8+ T cells. Those dominant clonotypes were again the most abundant among CD3+CD56-NKG2C+ cells in several donors, at roughly 25-60.1%. It remained unclear whether the expanded NKG2C-expressing T cell clones were specific for HCMV antigens. The study sequenced eight donors, all healthy volunteers chosen at random: three men and five women. A commercial ELISA kit detecting HCMV-specific IgG in serum was used to determine HCMV serostatus. Reads were demultiplexed and grouped by UMI with MIGEC, and clonotypes were assembled and quantified with MiTCR. To remove erroneous sequences, TCR cDNA sequences were retained only when supported by two or more reads. Downstream repertoire analysis used the tcR package, and clonotypes were matched across fractions by CDR3 nucleotide sequence plus V segment. Antigen specificity was annotated against VDJdb with VDJmatch, allowing one amino acid substitution in CDR3.

Sample: CD4+ T cells sorted from blood. The V and J segments used are TRBV7-6 and TRBJ2-3; TRBD2 lines up with 8 middle nucleotides. This TCR derives from a woman between 18 and 29 years old in good health. Here the CDR3 is given as CASSPGLETDTQYF. The DNA is TGTGCCAGCAGCCCGGGACTAGAAACAGATACGCAGTATTTT.